The rows below give T cell receptor beta chains drawn from one sample of a study of shared clonotypes between healthy human individuals. Profiled with immunoSEQ multiplex PCR; TCRdb holds only in-frame clones, not every one. The repertoire holds some 630,000 clones, with 72% as singletons. The sequenced sample consisted of memory CD4+ T cells sorted from blood. The source is a woman aged 25 to 39 in good health. CDR3s include the opening cysteine and the closing phenylalanine or tryptophan. D genes are given only for firm matches. Not all rows give a size; the values are once, few, many and, for expanded clones, a class.

d_call cdr3_length j_call v_call clone_size cdr3_nt cdr3_aa
. 14 TRBJ1-1 TRBV10-2 few TGCGCCAGCAGTGACCCCTCAGGTAACACTGAAGCTTTCTTT CASSDPSGNTEAFF
. 15 TRBJ2-7 TRBV6-5 once TGTGCCAGCAGACCCTACAGGGAGGGGGCCTACGAGCAGTACTTC CASRPYREGAYEQYF
TRBD1 14 TRBJ2-7 TRBV2 . TGTGCCAGCAGGCCGGACAGGGGGCCAAGCGAGCAGTACTTC CASRPDRGPSEQYF
. 17 TRBJ1-5 TRBV2 . TGTGCCAGCAGTGAAGATTGGTGGGCAGGGCGCAATCAGCCCCAGCATTTT CASSEDWWAGRNQPQHF
. 16 TRBJ1-5 TRBV6-5 . TGTGCCAGCAGCTACTACCGGGCCCAGGACAATCAGCCCCAGCATTTT CASSYYRAQDNQPQHF
. 17 TRBJ2-2 TRBV5-4 . TGTGCCAGCAGCCCGGTGCTCTGGGGGCCGGCCACCGGGGAGCTGTTTTTT CASSPVLWGPATGELFF
TRBD1 15 TRBJ1-2 TRBV28 . TGTGCCAGCAGTTTAACAGGGGGCGGTAGCTATGGCTACACCTTC CASSLTGGGSYGYTF
TRBD2 15 TRBJ2-2 TRBV10-1 . TGCGCCAGCAGTGGCTCCGGGACTAGCCCCGGGGAGCTGTTTTTT CASSGSGTSPGELFF
TRBD2 15 TRBJ2-7 TRBV7-3 . TGTGCCAGCAGCCCTGGACCTAGGGAGGGAGGCGAGCAGTACTTC CASSPGPREGGEQYF
. 12 TRBJ1-2 TRBV29-1 . TGCAGCGTTGGACGGGCCCTGGGGGGCTACACCTTC CSVGRALGGYTF
. 15 TRBJ1-4 TRBV19 . TGTGCCAGTAGTGTAAACGGGATTATGCGTGAAAAACTGTTTTTT CASSVNGIMREKLFF
. 13 TRBJ2-7 TRBV18 . TGTGCCAGCTCACCTCCGGTAGCCTACGAGCAGTACTTC CASSPPVAYEQYF
. 13 TRBJ2-7 TRBV7-8 once TGTGCCAGCAGGAAGCAGGGGCCCTACGAGCAGTACTTC CASRKQGPYEQYF